The T cell receptor (beta chain) under discussion was sequenced for a study of blood T cell repertoires in COVID-19. Data came from immunoSEQ multiplex PCR; TCRdb stores just in-frame clones and leaves some out. The data hold about 150,000 clones, with over 80% observed a single time. Trimming stripped 5 bases from V and 4 bases from J, with 3 bases between. This CDR3 region has 10 residues. The germline CDR1 and CDR2 sequences are DFQATT and SNEGSKA (reference sequence). This receptor was taken from a man aged 65 to 85 who had recovered from COVID-19. The J gene is TRBJ2-1, the V gene TRBV20-1; no clear D gene. Sequencing input: peripheral blood. CDR3 bases: TGCAGTGCTCCATACAATGAGCAGTTCTTC. This gives the protein CSAPYNEQFF.